This T cell receptor beta chain is from a study of T cell responses to AZD1222 COVID-19 vaccine. Study findings and constraints: Reportedly, nearly half the spike-specific TCRs target unmutated variant regions. Donors were chiefly white British, with a greater number of females, and clonal diversity was perhaps underestimated. Only 5 or 6 individuals given AZD1222 were seropositive at baseline.

CDR3 length: 16 residues. After removal of 0 bases from V and 1 base from J, the junction contained 1 base not matched to a gene. Germline V CDR1 and CDR2: MRHNA, SNTAGT. About this clone: The antigen is not known.

Using immunoSEQ multiplex PCR, the repertoire was profiled, and TCRdb retains in-frame clones only, with some absent. Seen here are about 120,000 clones, 80% to 90% observed once, and the top ten hold roughly 9.1%. The specimen comprised peripheral blood, sampled on day 0 of AZD1222 vaccination. The chain combines TRBV6-4 with TRBJ2-3, with TRBD2 matching 10 bases. This clonotype was sampled from an adult in good health. In DNA, the CDR3 is TGTGCCAGCAGTGACTCTGGGACTAGCGGCACAGATACGCAGTATTTT. Protein sequence: CASSDSGTSGTDTQYF.